This T cell receptor beta chain came from a study of shared clonotypes between healthy human individuals. Clones were read by immunoSEQ multiplex PCR, and TCRdb kept only the in-frame ones, dropping some. This table holds roughly 1 million clones, about 75% found once. This clone was counted a few times. The CDR3 loop spans 14 amino acids. V lost 2 bases and J 1 base, leaving 5 bases between the germline ends. Germline CDR1 and CDR2: SGHAT and FQNNGV. It was into CD45RA+ naive and CD45RA-negative memory subsets that the CD4+ cells were split. The rearrangement joins TRBV11-2 to TRBJ2-2, with a possible D match to TRBD1 (5 bases). The receptor was derived from a young man in good health. The specimen sequenced was memory CD4+ T cells sorted from blood. The subset denotes: CD45RA-negative fraction. Here the CDR3 reads CASSLQGNTGELFF. CDR3 nucleotide sequence: TGTGCCAGCAGCTTACAGGGGAACACCGGGGAGCTGTTTTTT.